The present T cell receptor beta chain was sequenced within a study of CD8 T cells in ankylosing spondylitis (dated by TCRdb to the late 2010s). Some background on the complete study: The study set out to find disease-linked TCR variants by profiling T cell receptor beta repertoires in ankylosing spondylitis patients and healthy donors. Peripheral blood was sampled, and synovial fluid was also collected from ankylosing spondylitis patients. The full study cohort comprised 25 ankylosing spondylitis patients and over a hundred healthy donors.

The germline V gene sets CDR1 to SGHTA and CDR2 to FQGNSA. Germline trimming amounts to 0 bases on V and 5 bases on J, with 0 as the count of junction bases outside the gene matches. The CDR3, cysteine through phenylalanine, is 14 amino acids long. The kept DNA is CDR3 alone, 42 bases in frame from the first base. The paper as a whole reports these results and caveats: Some motif variants were previously reported in synovial fluid and blood of reactive arthritis patients, suggesting common disease-initiation mechanisms. The disease-linked clones had a CD8+ phenotype and were found at relatively low frequencies in peripheral blood. Significant enrichment of the disease-linked clones was reported in matched synovial fluid samples from ankylosing spondylitis patients. A TCR beta motif made up of eight or nine highly homologous amino acid variants appeared to be characteristic of blood from ankylosing spondylitis patients.

For sequencing, an Illumina HiSeq 2500 was employed. Quantitative 5'-RACE with molecular barcodes was used to prepare TCR beta libraries. Under the source paper's analysis protocol: A new computational method based on a probabilistic model of VDJ rearrangement was used to identify disease-linked TCR variants. The public reads were reprocessed in TCRdb via fastp at Q25 and MiXCR, keeping in-frame beta chains. Records with the same CDR3 protein are collapsed into one entry carrying the most frequent genes and DNA. TCRdb's processing, not the study's, gives the V and J calls here. Counted in this sample were about 240,000 distinct CDR3 sequences; around 9.2% of them appeared once. Clones ranked in the top ten supply about 6.5% of the sample. This clonotype was seen ten or more times. The antigen this receptor binds is unknown. Per-base quality was not reported, and no clone a single base away is much larger than it.

Here the chain combines TRBV7-2 and TRBJ2-2, with 7 bases matching TRBD2. Sequencing used blood, either unsorted or a sorted T cell fraction (not recorded which). This TCR was sampled from a male donor with ankylosing spondylitis or in good health (not recorded which). The nucleotide sequence is TGTGCCAGCAGCTTAGCGGGGGGGACCGGGGAGCTGTTTTTT. The translation is CASSLAGGTGELFF.